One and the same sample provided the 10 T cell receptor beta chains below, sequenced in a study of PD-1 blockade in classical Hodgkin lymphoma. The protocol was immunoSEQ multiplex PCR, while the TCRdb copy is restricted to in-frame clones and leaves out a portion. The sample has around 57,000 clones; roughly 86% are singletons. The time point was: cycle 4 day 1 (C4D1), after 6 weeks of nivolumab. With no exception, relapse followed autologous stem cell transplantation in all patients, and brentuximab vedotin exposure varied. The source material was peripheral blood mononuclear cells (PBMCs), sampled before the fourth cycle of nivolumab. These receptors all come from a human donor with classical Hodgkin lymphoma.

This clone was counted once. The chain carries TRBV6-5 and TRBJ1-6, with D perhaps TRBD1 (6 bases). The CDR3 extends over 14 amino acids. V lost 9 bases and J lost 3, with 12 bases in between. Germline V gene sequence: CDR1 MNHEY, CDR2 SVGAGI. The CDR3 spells CASRPGHYNSPLHF. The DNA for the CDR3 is TGTGCCAGTAGGCCGGGACACTATAATTCACCCCTCCACTTT.

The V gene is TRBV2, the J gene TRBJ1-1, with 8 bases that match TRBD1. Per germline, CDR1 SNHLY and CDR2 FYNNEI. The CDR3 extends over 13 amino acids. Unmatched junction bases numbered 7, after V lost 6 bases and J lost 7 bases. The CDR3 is CASSLQTGDEAFF. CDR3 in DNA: TGTGCCAGCAGCTTACAGACAGGGGATGAAGCTTTCTTT.

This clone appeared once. The CDR3 reads CASSDGTSHMQETQYF. The CDR3 region has the DNA TGCGCCAGCAGTGACGGGACTAGTCATATGCAAGAGACCCAGTACTTC. The chain uses TRBV10-1 and TRBJ2-5; TRBD2 matches 8 bases. The CDR3 covers 16 residues. Trimming at V came to 3 bases and at J to 2 bases, leaving 8 bases not matched to a gene. Germline lookup yields CDR1 WNHNN and CDR2 SYGVQD (reference sequence).

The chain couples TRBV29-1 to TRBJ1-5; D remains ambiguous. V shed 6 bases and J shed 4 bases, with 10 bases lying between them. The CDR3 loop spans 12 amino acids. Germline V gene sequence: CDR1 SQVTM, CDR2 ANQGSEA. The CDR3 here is CSVKDGNQPQHF. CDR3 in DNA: TGCAGCGTAAAGGACGGGAATCAGCCCCAGCATTTT.

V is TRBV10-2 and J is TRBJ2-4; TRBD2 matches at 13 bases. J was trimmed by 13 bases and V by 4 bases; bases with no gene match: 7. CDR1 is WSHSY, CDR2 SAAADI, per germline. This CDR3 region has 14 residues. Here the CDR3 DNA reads TGCGCCAGCAGTGCAGGACTAGCGGGAGAGATCCAGTACTTC. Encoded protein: CASSAGLAGEIQYF.

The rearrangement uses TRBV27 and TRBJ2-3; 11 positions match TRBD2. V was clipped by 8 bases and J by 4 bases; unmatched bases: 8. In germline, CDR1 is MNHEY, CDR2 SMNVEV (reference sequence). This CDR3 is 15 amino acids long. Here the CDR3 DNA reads TGTGCCAGCCGCTTAGCGGGGGGGCCGTCAGATACGCAGTATTTT. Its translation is CASRLAGGPSDTQYF.

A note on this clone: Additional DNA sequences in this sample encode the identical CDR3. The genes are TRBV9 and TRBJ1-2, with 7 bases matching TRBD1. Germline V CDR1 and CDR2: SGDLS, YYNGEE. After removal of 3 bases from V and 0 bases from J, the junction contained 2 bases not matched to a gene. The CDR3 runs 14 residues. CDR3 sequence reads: CASSAQGANYGYTF. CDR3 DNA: TGTGCCAGCAGCGCCCAGGGGGCTAACTATGGCTACACCTTC.

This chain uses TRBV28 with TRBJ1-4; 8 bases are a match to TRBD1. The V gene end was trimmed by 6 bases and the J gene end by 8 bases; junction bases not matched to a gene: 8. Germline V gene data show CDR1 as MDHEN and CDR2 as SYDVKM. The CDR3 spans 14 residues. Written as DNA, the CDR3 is TGTGCCAGCAGAAAACAGGGGGTTGGGGAAAAACTGTTTTTT. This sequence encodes CASRKQGVGEKLFF.

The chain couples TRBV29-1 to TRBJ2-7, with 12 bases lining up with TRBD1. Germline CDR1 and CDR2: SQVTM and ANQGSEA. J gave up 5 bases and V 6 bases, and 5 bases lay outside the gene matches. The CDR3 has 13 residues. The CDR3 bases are TGCAGCGTCCGGGGACAGGGGGCGAACGAGCAGTACTTC. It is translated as CSVRGQGANEQYF.

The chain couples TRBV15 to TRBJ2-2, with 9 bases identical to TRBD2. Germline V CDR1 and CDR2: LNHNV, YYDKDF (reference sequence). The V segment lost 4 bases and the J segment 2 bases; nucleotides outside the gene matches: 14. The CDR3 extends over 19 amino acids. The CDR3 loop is CATSNPLGAGGLNTGELFF. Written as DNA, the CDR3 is TGTGCCACCAGCAATCCTTTAGGAGCGGGAGGTCTCAACACCGGGGAGCTGTTTTTT.